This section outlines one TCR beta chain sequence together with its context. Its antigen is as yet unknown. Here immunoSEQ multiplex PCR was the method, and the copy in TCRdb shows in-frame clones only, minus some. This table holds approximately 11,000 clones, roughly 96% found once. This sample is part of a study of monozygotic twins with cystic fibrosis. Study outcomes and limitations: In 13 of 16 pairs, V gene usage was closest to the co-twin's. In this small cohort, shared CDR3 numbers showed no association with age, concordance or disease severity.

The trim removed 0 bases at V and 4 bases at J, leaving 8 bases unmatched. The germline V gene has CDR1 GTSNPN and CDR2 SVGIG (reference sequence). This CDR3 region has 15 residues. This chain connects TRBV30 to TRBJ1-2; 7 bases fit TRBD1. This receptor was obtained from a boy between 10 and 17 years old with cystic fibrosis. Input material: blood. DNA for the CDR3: TGTGCCTGGAGTGTACGGGCAGGGGGTGGCTATGGCTACACCTTC. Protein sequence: CAWSVRAGGGYGYTF.